This T cell receptor beta chain was identified during a study of shared clonotypes between healthy human individuals. About this clone: Other DNA sequences in this sample translate to the same CDR3.

The V gene lost 4 bases and the J gene lost 0 bases, with 7 bases spanning the gap. CDR1 and CDR2 from the germline V gene are SGHRS and YFSETQ. The CDR3 has 13 amino acids. Assay: immunoSEQ multiplex PCR; the TCRdb copy retains only in-frame clones and omits some. The repertoire holds approximately 2.1 million clones, with 90% to 95% as singletons. The sequence derives from a man younger than 30 in good health. Some clones in this sample may be carry-over from other donors' samples. The chain combines TRBV5-1 with TRBJ1-2; a possible D gene is TRBD1 (5 bases). Sequencing input: naive CD4+ T cells from PBMCs. Subset in this sample: CD45RA+ positively selected. As DNA, the CDR3 is TGCGCCAGCAGCGGGGGTTCTAACTATGGCTACACCTTC. This encodes CASSGGSNYGYTF. Full variable domain (rest looked up from reference TRBV5-1 and TRBJ1-2): KAGVTQTPRYLIKTRGQQVTLSCSPISGHRSVSWYQQTPGQGLQFLFEYFSETQRNKGNFPGRFSGRQFSNSRSEMNVSTLELGDSALYLCASSGGSNYGYTFGSGTRLTVV.